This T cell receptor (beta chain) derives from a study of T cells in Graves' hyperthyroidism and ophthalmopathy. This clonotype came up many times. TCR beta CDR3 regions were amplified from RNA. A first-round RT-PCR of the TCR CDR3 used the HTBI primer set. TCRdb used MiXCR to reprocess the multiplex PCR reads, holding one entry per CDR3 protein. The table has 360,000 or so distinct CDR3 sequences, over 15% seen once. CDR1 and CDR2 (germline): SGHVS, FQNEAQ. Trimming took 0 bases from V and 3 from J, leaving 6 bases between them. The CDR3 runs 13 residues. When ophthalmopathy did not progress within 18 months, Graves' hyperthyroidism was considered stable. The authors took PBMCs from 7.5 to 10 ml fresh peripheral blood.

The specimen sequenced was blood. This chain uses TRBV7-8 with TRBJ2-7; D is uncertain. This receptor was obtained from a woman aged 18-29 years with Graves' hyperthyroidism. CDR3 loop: CASSLAVSYEQYF. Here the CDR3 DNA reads TGTGCCAGCAGCTTAGCAGTCAGCTACGAGCAGTACTTC.